This entry describes one T cell receptor beta chain. The record originates from a study of beta chain features in type 1 diabetes. Every isolated RNA sample was fully reverse transcribed, so sequencing captured expressed TCRB transcripts. TCRdb keeps only in-frame clones here, not all; method: immunoSEQ multiplex PCR. The sample consists of hundreds of thousands of clones, approximately 8% of them appearing once. The clonotype was recovered from a woman between 18 and 30 years old in good health. Material for sequencing was central memory CD4+ T cells from blood.

CDR3 coding DNA: TGCAGCGGTAAAACCGGGACAGGGTCGACCGGGGAGCTGTTTTTT. Its translation: CSGKTGTGSTGELFF. The rearrangement links TRBV29-1 to TRBJ2-2, with 9 bases matching TRBD1. Germline CDR1 SQVTM, CDR2 ANQGSEA. Trimming cost V 7 bases and J 5 bases; bases outside gene matches: 11. This CDR3 contains 15 residues.